The rows below give T cell receptor beta chains drawn from one sample of a study of T cells after posttransplantation cyclophosphamide. The assay was immunoSEQ multiplex PCR, and TCRdb's table has in-frame clones only and misses some. Of roughly 18,000 clones in the sample, over 65% were seen once. The sequencing sample was made of memory CD4+ T cells sorted from blood. These receptors were collected from a man aged 25-45 years in good health and a related stem cell transplant donor. CDR3s include the opening cysteine and the closing phenylalanine or tryptophan. A D gene is named only where the DNA matches it firmly. The listing skips clone size in some rows; elsewhere it reads once, few, many or a size class.

d_gene,v_gene,abundance,j_gene,CDR3aa,CDR3nt
TRBD1,TRBV7-9,-,TRBJ1-2,CASSLAGQGFYGYTF,TGTGCCAGCAGCTTAGCGGGACAGGGCTTCTATGGCTACACCTTC
TRBD1,TRBV7-9,-,TRBJ1-4,CASSLPVGQTNEKLFF,TGTGCCAGCAGCTTACCCGTGGGACAGACTAATGAAAAACTGTTTTTT
-,TRBV6-5,-,TRBJ1-3,CASSYSDRIGNTIYF,TGTGCCAGCAGTTACTCTGACAGGATTGGAAACACCATATATTTT
-,TRBV5-5,once,TRBJ2-7,CASSPIPGSSYEQYF,TGTGCCAGCAGTCCAATTCCGGGTAGCTCCTACGAGCAGTACTTC
TRBD2,TRBV7-3,-,TRBJ2-1,CASSLNSGAGNEQFF,TGTGCCAGCAGCTTAAACAGCGGGGCCGGTAATGAGCAGTTCTTC
TRBD1,TRBV25-1,few,TRBJ2-7,CASSHRDRAPYEQYF,TGTGCCAGCAGTCACCGGGACAGGGCTCCCTACGAGCAGTACTTC
-,TRBV11-2,-,TRBJ1-3,CASSLHGNTIYF,TGTGCCAGCAGCTTACATGGAAACACCATATATTTT
-,TRBV5-1,-,TRBJ1-1,CASKAQTEAFF,TGCGCCAGCAAAGCGCAGACTGAAGCTTTCTTT
-,TRBV5-1,-,TRBJ2-5,CASSSQSQETQYF,TGCGCCAGCAGTTCACAGAGCCAAGAGACCCAGTACTTC
TRBD2,TRBV5-6,-,TRBJ2-5,CASSLGISGGQETQYF,TGTGCCAGCAGCTTAGGGATTAGCGGGGGACAAGAGACCCAGTACTTC
TRBD2,TRBV6-1,-,TRBJ2-2,CASLAGALNTGELFF,TGTGCCAGCCTAGCGGGGGCCTTGAACACCGGGGAGCTGTTTTTT
TRBD1,TRBV2,-,TRBJ1-6,CASSSTGEDSPLHF,TGTGCCAGCAGTTCGACAGGGGAGGATTCACCCCTCCACTTT
-,TRBV7-9,-,TRBJ1-5,CASSLGGSDSNQPQHF,TGTGCCAGCAGCTTAGGTGGGAGCGATAGCAATCAGCCCCAGCATTTT
TRBD2,TRBV5-1,-,TRBJ2-4,CASSPRGGPGNIQYF,TGCGCCAGCAGCCCACGGGGGGGCCCCGGAAACATTCAGTACTTC
-,TRBV19,once,TRBJ2-1,CASSRKGGSSYNEQFF,TGTGCCAGTAGTCGAAAGGGGGGGTCCTCCTACAATGAGCAGTTCTTC
TRBD1,TRBV28,few,TRBJ1-2,CASSLGTGTLGYGYTF,TGTGCCAGCAGTTTAGGGACAGGGACCCTGGGCTATGGCTACACCTTC
-,TRBV18,-,TRBJ1-3,CASSPPLGFGDHGTIYF,TGTGCCAGCTCACCACCGTTGGGTTTCGGAGATCACGGCACCATATATTTT
-,TRBV18,-,TRBJ2-5,CASSPLQGTETQYF,TGTGCCAGCTCACCACTTCAGGGGACGGAGACCCAGTACTTC
TRBD1,TRBV7-3,-,TRBJ2-3,CASSRAGTGGLNTQYF,TGTGCCAGCAGCCGTGCCGGGACAGGGGGCTTGAATACGCAGTATTTT
-,TRBV5-6,few,TRBJ1-3,CASSRFSLRVRSGNTIYF,TGTGCCAGCAGCCGCTTTAGCCTCAGGGTCCGCTCTGGAAACACCATATATTTT
TRBD1,TRBV9,few,TRBJ2-2,CASSVEQGTGELFF,TGTGCCAGCAGCGTAGAACAGGGGACCGGGGAGCTGTTTTTT
TRBD1,TRBV5-5,once,TRBJ1-6,CASSFLIPGQGSGSPLHF,TGTGCCAGCAGCTTCCTAATACCCGGACAGGGTTCGGGTTCACCCCTCCACTTT
TRBD1,TRBV28,-,TRBJ2-1,CASSWGYRTGVYNEQFF,TGTGCCAGCAGTTGGGGTTACCGGACAGGGGTATACAATGAGCAGTTCTTC
TRBD1,TRBV9,-,TRBJ1-1,CASSVEGAANTEAFF,TGTGCCAGCAGCGTAGAGGGGGCCGCTAACACTGAAGCTTTCTTT
-,TRBV6-1,-,TRBJ2-7,CASSEWGRNYEQYF,TGTGCCAGCAGTGAATGGGGCAGAAACTACGAGCAGTACTTC
TRBD2,TRBV18,few,TRBJ2-1,CASSLAGADEQFF,TGTGCCAGCTCATTAGCGGGGGCGGATGAGCAGTTCTTC
TRBD2,TRBV5-3,-,TRBJ2-5,CARSGRLAGSQETQYF,TGTGCCAGAAGCGGGCGACTAGCGGGGTCTCAAGAGACCCAGTACTTC
-,TRBV19,-,TRBJ1-2,CASSIRNRAATRKDGYTF,TGTGCCAGTAGTATCAGAAACAGGGCCGCTACCCGTAAGGATGGCTACACCTTC
TRBD2,TRBV9,-,TRBJ2-2,CASSPRGAGGTGELFF,TGTGCCAGCAGCCCGAGGGGAGCGGGGGGGACCGGGGAGCTGTTTTTT
TRBD1,TRBV5-1,once,TRBJ2-2,CASSVGTANTGELFF,TGCGCCAGCAGCGTTGGGACAGCGAACACCGGGGAGCTGTTTTTT
-,TRBV7-9,-,TRBJ2-3,CASSLGLQGYTDTQYF,TGTGCCAGCAGTTTGGGGCTACAAGGGTACACAGATACGCAGTATTTT
-,TRBV5-6,-,TRBJ2-2,CASSLFDSYGELFF,TGTGCCAGCAGCTTGTTCGACAGCTACGGGGAGCTGTTTTTT
-,TRBV7-6,-,TRBJ2-7,CASSQGSGYEQYF,TGTGCCAGCAGCCAGGGGTCCGGGTACGAGCAGTACTTC
-,TRBV5-4,-,TRBJ2-3,CASNLGRGSTDTQYF,TGTGCCAGCAACCTGGGAAGGGGTAGCACAGATACGCAGTATTTT
TRBD1,TRBV18,-,TRBJ1-1,CASSPRGTGGNTEAFF,TGTGCCAGCTCACCAAGGGGGACAGGCGGGAACACTGAAGCTTTCTTT
TRBD2,TRBV19,-,TRBJ2-7,CASSMGGLADGTYEQYF,TGTGCCAGTAGTATGGGAGGGCTAGCGGACGGAACCTACGAGCAGTACTTC
-,TRBV19,-,TRBJ1-5,CASSKQDSNQPQHF,TGTGCCAGTAGTAAACAGGATAGCAATCAGCCCCAGCATTTT
-,TRBV7-9,-,TRBJ1-6,CASSPLGSTGTNSPLHF,TGTGCCAGCAGCCCTCTCGGGAGTACAGGCACCAATTCACCCCTCCACTTT
-,TRBV7-9,-,TRBJ2-2,CASSLGGTSNTGELFF,TGTGCCAGCAGCTTAGGAGGGACTTCGAACACCGGGGAGCTGTTTTTT
TRBD1,TRBV5-1,-,TRBJ1-4,CASSLSGGNEKLFF,TGCGCCAGCAGCTTGTCAGGGGGGAATGAAAAACTGTTTTTT
-,TRBV6-5,-,TRBJ1-6,CASRNRHSPLHF,TGTGCCAGCAGAAACAGGCATTCACCCCTCCACTTT
-,TRBV6-1,-,TRBJ1-1,CASSEGGWEAFF,TGTGCCAGCAGTGAAGGTGGGTGGGAGGCTTTCTTT
-,TRBV5-4,once,TRBJ1-2,CASSLGAGYTF,TGTGCCAGCAGCTTGGGGGCCGGCTACACCTTC
-,TRBV28,-,TRBJ1-6,CASSFHGEGDSPLHF,TGTGCCAGCAGTTTCCACGGGGAAGGCGATTCACCCCTCCACTTT
TRBD1,TRBV6-5,-,TRBJ1-5,CASSSFRTGRQPQHF,TGTGCCAGCAGTTCTTTCAGGACAGGGAGGCAGCCCCAGCATTTT
-,TRBV15,once,TRBJ1-5,CATSRGGSDQPQHF,TGTGCCACCAGCAGAGGCGGGTCGGATCAGCCCCAGCATTTT
-,TRBV7-9,few,TRBJ1-1,CASSFAGLNTEAFF,TGTGCCAGCAGCTTTGCAGGGCTTAACACTGAAGCTTTCTTT
TRBD2,TRBV11-2,-,TRBJ2-3,CASSRQRGGGTDTQYF,TGTGCCAGCAGCCGACAGCGGGGGGGCGGCACAGATACGCAGTATTTT
TRBD1,TRBV2,-,TRBJ1-6,CASRTGVNSPLHF,TGTGCCAGCCGGACAGGGGTGAATTCACCCCTCCACTTT
TRBD1,TRBV2,-,TRBJ1-2,CASSPGTGNYGYTF,TGTGCCAGCAGTCCCGGGACAGGGAACTATGGCTACACCTTC
TRBD2,TRBV4-2,once,TRBJ2-1,CASSQAGLAGAGSYNEQFF,TGTGCCAGCAGCCAAGCCGGACTAGCGGGGGCCGGCTCCTACAATGAGCAGTTCTTC
-,TRBV10-3,-,TRBJ2-2,CAISENRANTGELFF,TGTGCCATCAGTGAGAACAGGGCGAACACCGGGGAGCTGTTTTTT
-,TRBV29-1,-,TRBJ2-2,CSVADAGAGNTGELFF,TGCAGCGTTGCGGATGCGGGGGCGGGGAACACCGGGGAGCTGTTTTTT
TRBD2,TRBV4-1,-,TRBJ2-3,CASSQEGGGAQDTQYF,TGCGCCAGCAGCCAAGAGGGCGGGGGGGCCCAAGATACGCAGTATTTT
-,TRBV13,-,TRBJ1-1,CASTPGGANTEAFF,TGTGCCAGCACCCCCGGGGGGGCGAACACTGAAGCTTTCTTT